These 21 T cell receptor beta chains share one sample of origin, sequenced in a study of shared clonotypes between healthy human individuals. The table came from immunoSEQ multiplex PCR; TCRdb's copy has only in-frame clones and leaves some out. The sample includes 2 million to 2.5 million clones, 85% to 95% of them seen just once. Sequencing was performed on naive CD4+ T cells from PBMCs. As to subset: CD45RA+ positively selected. All receptors derive from a young man in good health. Some clones in this sample may be carry-over from other donors' samples.

This rearrangement joins TRBV19 to TRBJ2-1; D possibly corresponds to TRBD2 (5 bases). The CDR3 has 17 amino acids. The V end lost 6 bases, the J end lost 0 bases, and 18 bases lay between the germline ends. Germline CDR1 reads LNHDA; CDR2 reads SQIVND (reference sequence). The CDR3, as DNA: TGTGCCAGTAGAGACGCCGGAGGAGAGAGCTCCTACAATGAGCAGTTCTTC. Translated: CASRDAGGESSYNEQFF.

This clone was counted once. This chain connects TRBV27 to TRBJ2-3; D is unclear. The CDR3 is 13 amino acids. The germline V gene has CDR1 MNHEY and CDR2 SMNVEV (reference sequence). V lost 4 bases, J lost 8 bases, and 13 bases lay in between. CDR3 protein: CASSSFPTGTQYF. The DNA for the CDR3 is TGTGCCAGCAGTTCATTTCCGACGGGTACGCAGTATTTT.

V is TRBV29-1 and J is TRBJ1-1; unclear D gene. This CDR3 contains 13 residues. Trimming cost V 1 base and J 1 base, with 7 bases left between them. In germline, CDR1 is SQVTM, CDR2 ANQGSEA. CDR3: CSVEVNGNTEAFF. CDR3 bases: TGCAGCGTTGAAGTTAACGGGAACACTGAAGCTTTCTTT.

The chain couples TRBV6-1 to TRBJ2-5; TRBD2 is a possible D gene (5 bases). This CDR3 comprises 13 residues. In germline, CDR1 is MNHNS, CDR2 SASEGT. Trimming removed 6 bases at V and 4 bases at J, with 12 bases between. The DNA for the CDR3 is TGTGCCAGCAGAGGGCTAGCCAGAGAGACCCAGTACTTC. This sequence encodes CASRGLARETQYF.

The gene calls are TRBV4-1 and TRBJ2-5; TRBD2 agrees at 7 bases. Per germline, CDR1 MGHRA and CDR2 YSYEKL. The CDR3 loop spans 17 amino acids. Germline trimming cut 1 base from V and 5 bases from J; bases unmatched to any gene: 13. CDR3 in amino acids: CASSQAAVSGVTETQYF. Written as DNA, the CDR3 is TGCGCCAGCAGCCAAGCTGCAGTCAGCGGGGTAACGGAGACCCAGTACTTC.

This clone came up a few times. CDR3 sequence reads: CAWNVAMNTEAFF. In DNA form, the CDR3 reads TGTGCCTGGAATGTAGCCATGAACACTGAAGCTTTCTTT. This rearrangement joins TRBV30 to TRBJ1-1, with no clear D. Between the trimmed V and J ends, which lost 4 bases and 0 bases, there was a span of 9 bases. This CDR3 comprises 13 residues. Germline CDR1 GTSNPN, CDR2 SVGIG (reference sequence).

This chain uses TRBV28 with TRBJ1-4; perhaps TRBD1 as D (5 bases). The V end lost 6 bases, the J end lost 8 bases, and 10 bases lay between the germline ends. The CDR3 consists of 12 residues. Germline V gives CDR1 MDHEN, CDR2 SYDVKM. The CDR3 DNA sequence: TGTGCCAGCAGCAGGGAGGTGGAAAAACTGTTTTTT. Translation gives CASSREVEKLFF.

The rearrangement links TRBV7-2 to TRBJ2-1, with 8 bases fitting TRBD2. The CDR3 loop spans 15 amino acids. Germline trimming cut 2 bases from V and 5 bases from J; bases unmatched to any gene: 5. Germline V gene data show CDR1 as SGHTA and CDR2 as FQGNSA. This CDR3 reads CASSLMGTRDNEQFF. CDR3 DNA: TGTGCCAGCAGCTTAATGGGGACTAGGGACAATGAGCAGTTCTTC.

The chain employs TRBV6-1 and TRBJ2-3; unclear D gene. V was pared by 6 bases and J by 0 bases, with 10 bases between. The CDR3 spans 14 residues. CDR1 is MNHNS, CDR2 SASEGT, per germline. DNA for the CDR3: TGTGCCAGCAGGTACCTACAGAGCACAGATACGCAGTATTTT. This translates into CASRYLQSTDTQYF.

The chain joins TRBV7-9 to TRBJ2-7, with TRBD1 identical over 12 bases. There are 14 residues in the CDR3. The ends lost 2 bases at V and 7 bases at J; junction bases unmatched: 3. CDR1 SEHNR and CDR2 FQNEAQ come from the germline V gene (reference sequence). The chain's CDR3 is CASSLPGQGAEQYF. The DNA of the CDR3 is TGTGCCAGCAGCTTACCGGGACAGGGGGCTGAGCAGTACTTC. The complete variable domain, with remaining parts taken from reference TRBV7-9 and TRBJ2-7, reads DTGVSQNPRHKITKRGQNVTFRCDPISEHNRLYWYRQTLGQGPEFLTYFQNEAQLEKSRLLSDRFSAERPKGSFSTLEIQRTEQGDSAMYLCASSLPGQGAEQYFGPGTRLTVT.

The chain carries TRBV6-1 and TRBJ2-7, with D maybe TRBD1 (6 bases). Between the trimmed V and J ends, which lost 3 bases and 1 base, there was a span of 10 bases. Germline CDR1 and CDR2: MNHNS and SASEGT. The CDR3 spans 14 residues. CDR3 residues: CASSEGQASYEQYF. DNA of the CDR3: TGTGCCAGCAGTGAGGGACAAGCGTCCTACGAGCAGTACTTC.

V is TRBV5-1 and J is TRBJ1-4, with D perhaps TRBD1 (5 bases). Germline assignment: CDR1 SGHRS and CDR2 YFSETQ. The CDR3 consists of 15 residues. Trimming cost V 0 bases and J 4 bases, with 10 bases left between them. The CDR3 DNA sequence: TGCGCCAGCAGCTTGGAGGGGTCCTTTAATGAAAAACTGTTTTTT. It specifies CASSLEGSFNEKLFF.

The gene calls are TRBV4-2 and TRBJ1-2, with 9 bases lining up with TRBD1. V dropped 2 bases and J dropped 12; count of bases not matched to a gene: 4. Per the germline V gene, CDR1 is LGHNA and CDR2 is YNFKEQ. The CDR3 is 12 amino acids. The CDR3 is CASSQTGGVDTF. For the CDR3, the DNA is TGTGCCAGCAGCCAAACAGGGGGCGTCGACACCTTC.

This chain joins TRBV11-2 and TRBJ2-3, with TRBD2 matching 9 bases. The trim removed 5 bases at V and 6 bases at J, leaving 9 bases unmatched. The CDR3 has 15 residues. In germline, CDR1 is SGHAT, CDR2 FQNNGV. CDR3 sequence: CASSPGAGGPDTQYF. The DNA of the CDR3 is TGTGCCAGCAGCCCCGGCGCGGGAGGGCCGGATACGCAGTATTTT. Full variable domain (remainder filled in from reference TRBV11-2 and TRBJ2-3): EAGVAQSPRYKIIEKRQSVAFWCNPISGHATLYWYQQILGQGPKLLIQFQNNGVVDDSQLPKDRFSAERLKGVDSTLKIQPAKLEDSAVYLCASSPGAGGPDTQYFGPGTRLTVL.

The rearrangement uses TRBV11-2 and TRBJ1-1; D possibly corresponds to TRBD1 (5 bases). The germline CDR1 and CDR2 sequences are SGHAT and FQNNGV. The CDR3 sequence is 16 residues long. Trimming pared 5 bases from V and 1 base from J, leaving 17 bases between. CDR3: CASSPSAGRPNTEAFF. The CDR3 nucleotides are TGTGCCAGCAGCCCCTCCGCGGGACGGCCGAACACTGAAGCTTTCTTT.

The rearrangement uses TRBV11-2 and TRBJ1-2; TRBD1 agrees at 9 bases. The CDR3 is made up of 17 amino acids. Germline loops: CDR1 SGHAT, CDR2 FQNNGV. V gave up 5 bases and J gave up 2 bases; unmatched junction bases: 12. The chain's CDR3 is CASSPIQGARANYGYTF. DNA for the CDR3: TGTGCCAGCAGCCCCATACAGGGGGCTCGCGCCAACTATGGCTACACCTTC.

V is TRBV4-1 and J is TRBJ1-6; D remains unclear. Looked up from germline, CDR1 is MGHRA and CDR2 is YSYEKL. This CDR3 has 15 residues. Trimming removed 4 bases from V and 7 bases from J, with 14 bases in between. The CDR3 region is CASSPPTGWNSPLHF. CDR3 nucleotides: TGCGCCAGCAGCCCCCCAACGGGCTGGAATTCACCCCTCCACTTT.

V is TRBV7-6 and J is TRBJ2-3; perhaps TRBD1 as D (6 bases). V lost 2 bases and J lost 4, with 10 bases in between. The germline gives CDR1 SGHVS, CDR2 FNYEAQ. This CDR3 is built from 14 residues. The CDR3 here is CASSLMDSSDTQYF. The CDR3 DNA follows: TGTGCCAGCAGCTTAATGGACAGCTCAGATACGCAGTATTTT.

This chain uses TRBV10-3 with TRBJ2-1; 9 positions agree with TRBD2. This CDR3 comprises 14 residues. CDR1 is ENHRY, CDR2 SYGVKD, per germline. J lost 5 bases, V lost 6 bases, and 5 bases had no gene match. The CDR3 DNA reads TGTGCCATCAGCGAGAGCGGGGGGAACAATGAGCAGTTCTTC. It specifies CAISESGGNNEQFF.

The chain has TRBV5-8 and TRBJ1-2, with a tentative D call TRBD1 (6 bases). Germline V CDR1 and CDR2: SGHTS, YDEGEE. The V gene lost 4 bases and the J gene lost 4 bases, with 11 bases spanning the gap. The CDR3 has 13 amino acids. This CDR3 reads CASSTGTIYGYTF. CDR3 DNA: TGTGCCAGCAGCACCGGGACAATCTATGGCTACACCTTC.

The chain employs TRBV5-1 and TRBJ1-2; 9 bases fit TRBD1. The V segment lost 0 bases and the J segment 6 bases; nucleotides outside the gene matches: 9. CDR1 is SGHRS and CDR2 is YFSETQ in the germline V gene. CDR3 length equals 16 residues. The CDR3 here is CASSLAREGQGHGYTF. CDR3 DNA sequence: TGCGCCAGCAGCTTGGCCCGCGAGGGACAGGGCCATGGCTACACCTTC.